The 16 T cell receptor beta chains below were found in one sample sequenced in a study of blood T cell repertoires in COVID-19. The assay was immunoSEQ multiplex PCR, and TCRdb's table has in-frame clones only and misses some. This table has approximately 180,000 clones, approximately 90% appearing once. Sequenced material: peripheral blood. These receptors were obtained from a human donor in a cohort sampled during active COVID-19.

The genes are TRBV7-2 and TRBJ2-3; TRBD2 matches at 12 bases. The junction had 3 bases not matched to a gene; V was cut back by 2 bases and J by 3 bases. This CDR3 spans 16 amino acids. The germline V gene encodes CDR1 SGHTA and CDR2 FQGNSA. CDR3 DNA: TGTGCCAGCAGCTTACGGACTAGCGGGAAAACAGATACGCAGTATTTT. The encoded protein is CASSLRTSGKTDTQYF.

The chain joins TRBV19 to TRBJ1-1; 7 positions agree with TRBD1. The CDR3 is 15 amino acids. V dropped 6 bases and J dropped 2; count of bases not matched to a gene: 9. Germline V CDR1 and CDR2: LNHDA, SQIVND (reference sequence). CDR3 DNA: TGTGCCAGTAGAGGGGGCGCGAGTGGTAACACTGAAGCTTTCTTT. Protein sequence: CASRGGASGNTEAFF.

The chain is built from TRBV5-4 and TRBJ2-7, with 10 bases that match TRBD2. Germline V CDR1 and CDR2: SGHNT, YYREEE (reference sequence). This CDR3 is built from 14 residues. The trim removed 0 bases at V and 12 bases at J, leaving 9 bases unmatched. The CDR3 DNA sequence: TGTGCCAGCAGCTTGGGACTAGCGGGTTCTGGCCTGTACTTC. It specifies CASSLGLAGSGLYF.

The chain's CDR3 is CASRTSSNTEAFF. The CDR3 region has the DNA TGTGCCAGCAGGACAAGCTCGAACACTGAAGCTTTCTTT. V usage is TRBV6-5 and J usage is TRBJ1-1, with D hard to call. The CDR3 length is 13 residues. The V end lost 6 bases, the J end lost 1 base, and 9 bases lay between the germline ends. Germline values: CDR1 MNHEY, CDR2 SVGAGI.

This chain uses TRBV6-6 with TRBJ1-3; D gene ambiguous. CDR3 size: 14 residues. Trimming shortened V by 10 bases and J by 0 bases, and 13 bases separated the two germline ends. The germline gives CDR1 MNHNY, CDR2 SVGAGI (reference sequence). In DNA, the CDR3 is TGTGCCACCTCTCTAGTTAGCTCTGGAAACACCATATATTTT. This codes for CATSLVSSGNTIYF.

The J gene is TRBJ2-7, the V gene TRBV21-1; the table gives TRBD2 as D, unverified against the DNA. TRBV21-1 is a known pseudogene. The CDR3 length is 21 residues. The CDR3 is CASSKRNWTRPGRAPNDEQYF. Here the CDR3 DNA reads TGTGCCAGCAGCAAAAGGAATTGGACTCGACCCGGGAGGGCTCCCAATGACGAGCAGTACTTC.

This chain uses TRBV7-2 with TRBJ1-1; D is ambiguous. Per the germline V gene, CDR1 is SGHTA and CDR2 is FQGNSA. This CDR3 is built from 12 residues. V lost 1 base to trimming and J lost 6 bases, with 6 bases between them. Written as DNA, the CDR3 is TGTGCCAGCAGCTTAGATGGCTCTGAAGCTTTCTTT. It encodes CASSLDGSEAFF.

This clone showed up just a few times. Written as DNA, the CDR3 is TGTGCCACCAGCACCGGGAGCTCCTACGAGCAGTACTTC. It specifies CATSTGSSYEQYF. This rearrangement joins TRBV15 to TRBJ2-7, with a weak D call TRBD2 (6 bases). V was pared by 4 bases and J by 0 bases, with 7 bases between. The CDR3 runs to 13 residues. The germline V gene has CDR1 LNHNV and CDR2 YYDKDF (reference sequence). The full variable domain, in which reference TRBV15 and TRBJ2-7 provide the parts outside the CDR3, is DAMVIQNPRYQVTQFGKPVTLSCSQTLNHNVMYWYQQKSSQAPKLLFHYYDKDFNNEADTPDNFQSRRPNTSFCFLDIRSPGLGDTAMYLCATSTGSSYEQYFGPGTRLTVT.

The chain couples TRBV3-1 (or the pseudogene TRBV3-2) to TRBJ2-7; 11 nucleotides line up with TRBD2. V lost 4 bases to trimming and J lost 2 bases; unmatched junction nucleotides: 4. Looked up from germline, CDR1 is LGHDT and CDR2 is YNNKEL (reference sequence). CDR3 size: 15 residues. CDR3 amino acids: CASSRGTSGPYEQYF. In nucleotides, the CDR3 is TGTGCCAGCAGCCGCGGGACTAGCGGACCCTACGAGCAGTACTTC.

This clone was seen more than once but under ten times. The chain is built from TRBV27 and TRBJ2-2; D unclear. CDR3 length: 14 residues. Germline V gene lookup returns CDR1 MNHEY and CDR2 SMNVEV (reference sequence). The V and J ends lost 4 bases and 1 base respectively, with 7 bases between them. The CDR3 reads CASSSQMNTGELFF. The CDR3 DNA follows: TGTGCCAGCAGTTCCCAGATGAACACCGGGGAGCTGTTTTTT.

V and J are TRBV5-1 and TRBJ1-5; 11 bases agree with TRBD1. CDR3 length: 15 amino acids. Germline assignment: CDR1 SGHRS and CDR2 YFSETQ. The ends lost 3 bases at V and 2 bases at J; junction bases unmatched: 1. The CDR3 DNA reads TGCGCCAGCAGCTGGACAGGGGGCGGCAATCAGCCCCAGCATTTT. Translating gives CASSWTGGGNQPQHF.

V is TRBV18 and J is TRBJ2-3; D perhaps matches TRBD2 (5 bases). The CDR3 runs 14 residues. Per the germline V gene, CDR1 is KGHSH and CDR2 is LQKENI. Trimming shortened V by 0 bases and J by 5 bases, and 9 bases separated the two germline ends. CDR3 in DNA: TGTGCCAGCTCACCACCGGGAGCAGGAGATACGCAGTATTTT. It encodes CASSPPGAGDTQYF.

This clone occurred a few times. The chain carries TRBV27 and TRBJ2-7; 10 bases agree with TRBD2. Germline CDR1 and CDR2: MNHEY and SMNVEV (reference sequence). V lost 6 bases, J lost 2 bases, and 13 bases stayed unmatched. CDR3 length: 17 residues. CDR3 residues: CASSPFRASGRAYEQYF. Here the CDR3 DNA reads TGTGCCAGCAGCCCCTTCCGGGCTAGCGGGAGAGCCTACGAGCAGTACTTC.

V is TRBV6-6 and J is TRBJ1-4; D unresolved. Trimming took off 6 bases at V and 5 bases at J, with 10 bases between the two ends. Germline V lookup: CDR1 MNHNY, CDR2 SVGAGI (reference sequence). The CDR3 spans 13 residues. CDR3 sequence: CASSRPENEKLFF. The CDR3, as DNA: TGTGCCAGCAGCCGACCCGAGAATGAAAAACTGTTTTTT.

V usage is TRBV7-2 and J usage is TRBJ2-7; D perhaps matches TRBD2 (6 bases). CDR1 and CDR2 (germline): SGHTA, FQGNSA. The CDR3 contains 14 residues. The V and J ends lost 4 bases and 3 bases respectively, with 13 bases between them. CDR3 nucleotide sequence: TGTGCCAGCAGCTCGACCTCCGGGGGCTACGAGCAGTACTTC. The encoded protein is CASSSTSGGYEQYF.

The rearrangement links TRBV7-9 to TRBJ2-7, with D perhaps matching TRBD2 (7 bases). Trimming took 5 bases from V and 2 from J, leaving 16 bases between them. CDR1 and CDR2 from the germline V gene are SEHNR and FQNEAQ (reference sequence). There are 15 residues in the CDR3. CDR3 sequence: CASSPRGGGPYEQYF. The CDR3 nucleotides are TGTGCCAGCAGCCCGAGGGGGGGAGGACCCTACGAGCAGTACTTC.